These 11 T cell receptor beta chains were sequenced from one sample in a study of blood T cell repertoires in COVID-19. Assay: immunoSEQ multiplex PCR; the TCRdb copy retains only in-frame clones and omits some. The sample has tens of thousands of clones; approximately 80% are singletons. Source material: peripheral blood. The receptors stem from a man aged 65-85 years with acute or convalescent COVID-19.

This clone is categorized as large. CDR3 nucleotide sequence: TGTGCCAGCAGCTTGGCGGGCTCTGGAAACACCATATATTTT. Translating gives CASSLAGSGNTIYF. The rearrangement uses TRBV5-6 and TRBJ1-3; D is ambiguous. With 0 bases removed from V and 0 bases from J, the gap between germline ends came to 4 bases. The CDR3 is 14 amino acids. CDR1 and CDR2 from the germline V gene are SGHDT and YYEEEE.

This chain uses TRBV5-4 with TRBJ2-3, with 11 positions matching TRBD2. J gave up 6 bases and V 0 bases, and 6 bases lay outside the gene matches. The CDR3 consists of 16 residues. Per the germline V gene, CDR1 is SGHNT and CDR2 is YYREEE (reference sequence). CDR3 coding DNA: TGTGCCAGCAGCTTGGCCCCGACTAGCGGGGAGGATACGCAGTATTTT. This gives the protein CASSLAPTSGEDTQYF.

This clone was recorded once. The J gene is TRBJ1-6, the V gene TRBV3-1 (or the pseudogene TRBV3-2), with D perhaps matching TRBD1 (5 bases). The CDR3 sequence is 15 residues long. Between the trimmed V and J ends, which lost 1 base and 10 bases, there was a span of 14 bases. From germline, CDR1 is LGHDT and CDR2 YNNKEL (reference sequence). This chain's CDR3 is CASSQVWDGGSPLHF. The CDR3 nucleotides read TGTGCCAGCAGCCAAGTATGGGACGGGGGGTCACCCCTCCACTTT.

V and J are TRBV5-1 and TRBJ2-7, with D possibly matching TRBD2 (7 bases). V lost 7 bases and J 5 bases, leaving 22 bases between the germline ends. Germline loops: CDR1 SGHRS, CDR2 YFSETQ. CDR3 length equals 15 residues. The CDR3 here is CASSFTGGAENEQYF. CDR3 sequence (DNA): TGCGCCAGCTCGTTCACGGGGGGCGCAGAGAACGAGCAGTACTTC. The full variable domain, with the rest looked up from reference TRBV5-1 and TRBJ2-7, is KAGVTQTPRYLIKTRGQQVTLSCSPISGHRSVSWYQQTPGQGLQFLFEYFSETQRNKGNFPGRFSGRQFSNSRSEMNVSTLELGDSALYLCASSFTGGAENEQYFGPGTRLTVT.

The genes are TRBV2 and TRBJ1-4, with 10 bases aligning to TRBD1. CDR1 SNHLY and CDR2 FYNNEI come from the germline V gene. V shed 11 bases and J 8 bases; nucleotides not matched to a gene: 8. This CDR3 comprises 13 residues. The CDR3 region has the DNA TGTGCCGCGGACCGGACAGGGGGAGAAAAACTGTTTTTT. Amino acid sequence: CAADRTGGEKLFF.

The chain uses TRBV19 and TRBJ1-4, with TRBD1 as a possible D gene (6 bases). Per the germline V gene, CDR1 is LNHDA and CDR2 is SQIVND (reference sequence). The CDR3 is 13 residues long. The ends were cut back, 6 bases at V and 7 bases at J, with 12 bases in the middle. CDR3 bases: TGTGCCAGTAGCCAGCGGGGGGCTGAAAAACTGTTTTTT. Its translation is CASSQRGAEKLFF.

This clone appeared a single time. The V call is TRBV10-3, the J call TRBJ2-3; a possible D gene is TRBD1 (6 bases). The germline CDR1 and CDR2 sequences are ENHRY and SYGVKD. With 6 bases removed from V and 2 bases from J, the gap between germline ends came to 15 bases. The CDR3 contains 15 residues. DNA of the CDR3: TGTGCCATCAGCGGGAACGACAGGACCACAGATACGCAGTATTTT. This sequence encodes CAISGNDRTTDTQYF.

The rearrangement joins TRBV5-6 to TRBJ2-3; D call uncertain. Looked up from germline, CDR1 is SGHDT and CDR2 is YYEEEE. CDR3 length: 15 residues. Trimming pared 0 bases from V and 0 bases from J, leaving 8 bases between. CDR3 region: CASSLGQTSTDTQYF. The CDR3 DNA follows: TGTGCCAGCAGCTTGGGGCAGACTAGCACAGATACGCAGTATTTT. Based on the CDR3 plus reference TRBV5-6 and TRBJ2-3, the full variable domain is DAGVTQSPTHLIKTRGQQVTLRCSPKSGHDTVSWYQQALGQGPQFIFQYYEEEERQRGNFPDRFSGHQFPNYSSELNVNALLLGDSALYLCASSLGQTSTDTQYFGPGTRLTVL.

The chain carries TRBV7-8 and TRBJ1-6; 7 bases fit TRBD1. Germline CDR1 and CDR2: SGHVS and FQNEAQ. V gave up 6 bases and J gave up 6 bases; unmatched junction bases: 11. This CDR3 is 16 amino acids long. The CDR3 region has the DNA TGTGCCAGCAGTCCTGTGGTGGGACAGACTAATTCACCCCTCCACTTT. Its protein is CASSPVVGQTNSPLHF.

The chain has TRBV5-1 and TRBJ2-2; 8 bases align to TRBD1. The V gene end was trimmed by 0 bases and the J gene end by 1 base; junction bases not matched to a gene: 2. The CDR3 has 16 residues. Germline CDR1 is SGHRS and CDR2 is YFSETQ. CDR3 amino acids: CASSLDGTGNTGELFF. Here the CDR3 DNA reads TGCGCCAGCAGCTTGGACGGGACAGGGAACACCGGGGAGCTGTTTTTT.

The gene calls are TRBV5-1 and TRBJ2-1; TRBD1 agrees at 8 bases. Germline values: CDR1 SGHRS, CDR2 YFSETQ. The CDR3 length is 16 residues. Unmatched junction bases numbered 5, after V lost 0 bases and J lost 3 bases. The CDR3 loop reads CASSLGRTGNYNEQFF. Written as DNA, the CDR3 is TGCGCCAGCAGCTTGGGCAGGACAGGGAACTACAATGAGCAGTTCTTC.